Shown below are 32 T cell receptor beta chains from a single sample sequenced in a study of T-cell memory formation after mild COVID-19. One entry per CDR3 protein results from TCRdb running MiXCR on the 5' RACE reads. The profile covers 200,000 to 250,000 distinct CDR3 sequences, with over 15% appearing a single time and 2.1% taken by the ten largest. The specimen sequenced was PBMCs or a T cell subset sorted from them (not recorded which). These receptors were obtained from an adult woman who had mild COVID-19 (a few samples of this study predate the infection). Cell type and time point are not known.

To note about this clonotype: The junction differs from germline at one of its ends, possibly a read error. This chain connects TRBV20-1 to TRBJ2-5, with D uncertain. CDR1 and CDR2 (germline): DFQATT, SNEGSKA (reference sequence). The CDR3 has 12 amino acids. CDR3 amino acids: CSARDGREAQYF. In DNA form, the CDR3 reads TGCAGTGCTAGAGACGGAAGAGAGGCCCAGTACTTC.

This clonotype was observed a handful of times. The chain recombines TRBV5-1 with TRBJ2-7; D is possibly TRBD1 (6 bases). CDR1 and CDR2 (germline): SGHRS, YFSETQ. Trimming cost V 0 bases and J 5 bases, with 12 bases left between them. This CDR3 has 14 amino acids. CDR3 protein: CASSLGQAPDEQYF. CDR3 bases: TGCGCCAGCAGCTTGGGACAGGCCCCTGACGAGCAGTACTTC. Based on the CDR3 plus reference TRBV5-1 and TRBJ2-7, the full variable domain is KAGVTQTPRYLIKTRGQQVTLSCSPISGHRSVSWYQQTPGQGLQFLFEYFSETQRNKGNFPGRFSGRQFSNSRSEMNVSTLELGDSALYLCASSLGQAPDEQYFGPGTRLTVT.

The sample holds many counts of this clonotype. This chain connects TRBV12-3 or TRBV12-4 to TRBJ1-2, with a possible D match to TRBD1 (5 bases). Trimming pared 2 bases from V and 4 bases from J, leaving 17 bases between. The CDR3 is 16 residues long. The DNA for the CDR3 is TGTGCCAGCAGTTTAAACGTCGGCGGTGGGACCTATGGCTACACCTTC. Translated: CASSLNVGGGTYGYTF.

Ten or more counts support this clonotype. This sequence joins TRBV5-1 and TRBJ2-1; D not resolved. V was clipped by 0 bases and J by 5 bases, with 12 bases between them. Per germline, CDR1 SGHRS and CDR2 YFSETQ. This CDR3 comprises 15 residues. Here the CDR3 reads CASSLVSPVDNEQFF. The CDR3, as DNA: TGCGCCAGCAGCTTGGTGAGCCCCGTCGACAATGAGCAGTTCTTC.

J is TRBJ1-4 and V is TRBV5-1, with a weak D call TRBD1 (5 bases). The CDR3 spans 14 residues. CDR1 and CDR2 from the germline V gene are SGHRS and YFSETQ. The V end lost 4 bases, the J end lost 2 bases, and 9 bases lay between the germline ends. CDR3 loop: CASSVDSTNEKLFF. CDR3 coding DNA: TGCGCCAGCAGCGTTGACAGCACTAATGAAAAACTGTTTTTT.

This clonotype was found a few times. The chain combines TRBV7-9 with TRBJ1-1; no clear D. This CDR3 comprises 11 residues. V was pared by 5 bases and J by 8 bases, with 9 bases between. CDR1 SEHNR and CDR2 FQNEAQ come from the germline V gene (reference sequence). The chain's CDR3 is CASSPTEEAFF. The CDR3, as DNA: TGTGCCAGCAGCCCGACGGAGGAAGCTTTCTTT.

The chain has TRBV7-2 and TRBJ1-1; no reliable D call. The germline CDR1 and CDR2 sequences are SGHTA and FQGNSA. The CDR3 length is 14 residues. V lost 3 bases and J 2 bases, leaving 10 bases between the germline ends. The CDR3 nucleotides read TGTGCCAGCAGCTTTAGGGTCGGCAACACTGAAGCTTTCTTT. Translation gives CASSFRVGNTEAFF. The variable domain in full, with the rest retrieved from reference TRBV7-2 and TRBJ1-1, is GAGVSQSPSNKVTEKGKDVELRCDPISGHTALYWYRQSLGQGLEFLIYFQGNSAPDKSGLPSDRFSAERTGGSVSTLTIQRTQQEDSAVYLCASSFRVGNTEAFFGQGTRLTVV.

This clonotype turned up a few times. CDR3 sequence: CASGRQQNTGELFF. DNA of the CDR3: TGTGCCAGCGGAAGACAGCAGAACACCGGGGAGCTGTTTTTT. V usage is TRBV12-3 or TRBV12-4 and J usage is TRBJ2-2; tentative D call: TRBD1 (5 bases). The CDR3 runs 14 residues. V gave up 8 bases and J gave up 1 base, with 11 bases separating them.

The sample holds many counts of this clonotype. CDR3 in amino acids: CASSFRDRLNQPQHF. DNA for the CDR3: TGTGCCAGCAGCTTCCGGGACAGACTCAATCAGCCCCAGCATTTT. The chain has TRBV28 and TRBJ1-5; 7 bases agree with TRBD1. With 6 bases clipped from V and 3 bases from J, the junction kept 8 bases outside the gene matches. Germline values: CDR1 MDHEN, CDR2 SYDVKM. The CDR3 extends over 15 amino acids.

In its sample, this clonotype was seen a few times. The chain has TRBV20-1 and TRBJ1-1; D possibly corresponds to TRBD1 (5 bases). Trimming took off 3 bases at V and 7 bases at J, with 18 bases between the two ends. Germline assignment: CDR1 DFQATT and CDR2 SNEGSKA (reference sequence). The CDR3 extends over 14 amino acids. CDR3 residues: CSARDTQGRFEAFF. CDR3 DNA sequence: TGCAGTGCTAGGGACACCCAGGGTAGGTTTGAAGCTTTCTTT.

The chain links TRBV5-1 to TRBJ2-7, with 10 bases matching TRBD2. The CDR3 has 13 residues. Trimming removed 4 bases from V and 4 bases from J; junction bases left unmatched: 2. The germline V gene encodes CDR1 SGHRS and CDR2 YFSETQ. As DNA, the CDR3 is TGCGCCAGCAGCCAGGGACTAGCGTACGAGCAGTACTTC. It specifies CASSQGLAYEQYF.

This clonotype was recorded at least ten times. The gene calls are TRBV12-3 or TRBV12-4 and TRBJ2-3; 7 bases agree with TRBD2. The CDR3 spans 14 residues. The junction had 6 bases not matched to a gene; V was cut back by 7 bases and J by 2 bases. The CDR3 DNA reads TGTGCCAGCAAGGTGGGACTATCCACAGATACGCAGTATTTT. As protein: CASKVGLSTDTQYF.

The sample holds a few counts of this clonotype. V gene TRBV24-1 combines with J gene TRBJ2-7; no clear D. The CDR3 contains 13 residues. The germline V and J ends were trimmed by 4 bases and 2 bases, with 8 bases remaining between them. Germline CDR1 and CDR2: KGHDR and SFDVKD. The CDR3 here is CATSDGHTYEQYF. For the CDR3, the DNA is TGTGCCACCAGTGACGGTCATACCTACGAGCAGTACTTC.

The chain combines TRBV12-3 or TRBV12-4 with TRBJ1-1; D possibly corresponds to TRBD1 (5 bases). Trimming cost V 8 bases and J 3 bases, with 19 bases left between them. This CDR3 contains 15 residues. The CDR3 DNA follows: TGTGCCAGCGGAACGAGCGGGGGGTGTGACACTGAAGCTTTCTTT. Its protein product is CASGTSGGCDTEAFF.

This chain joins TRBV24-1 and TRBJ2-5; D perhaps matches TRBD2 (6 bases). V was cut by 3 bases and J by 5 bases, with 6 bases left in between. This CDR3 has 12 residues. Germline V lookup: CDR1 KGHDR, CDR2 SFDVKD. As DNA, the CDR3 is TGTGCCACCAGTGATGGGGGGGAGACCCAGTACTTC. Translation gives CATSDGGETQYF.

This clonotype was seen more than once but under ten times. V gene TRBV18 combines with J gene TRBJ2-7; a possible D gene is TRBD2 (5 bases). The germline V gene has CDR1 KGHSH and CDR2 LQKENI. Trimming pared 3 bases from V and 0 bases from J, leaving 12 bases between. This CDR3 has 15 amino acids. The CDR3 sequence: CASSPGAVSSYEQYF. CDR3 in DNA: TGTGCCAGCTCACCGGGAGCGGTCTCCTCCTACGAGCAGTACTTC. The whole variable domain, remainder taken from reference TRBV18 and TRBJ2-7, is NAGVMQNPRHLVRRRGQEARLRCSPMKGHSHVYWYRQLPEEGLKFMVYLQKENIIDESGMPKERFSAEFPKEGPSILRIQQVVRGDSAAYFCASSPGAVSSYEQYFGPGTRLTVT.

The chain couples TRBV18 to TRBJ2-7; 7 bases match TRBD2. CDR1 KGHSH and CDR2 LQKENI come from the germline V gene. The V segment lost 2 bases and the J segment 2 bases; nucleotides outside the gene matches: 3. The CDR3 is made up of 14 amino acids. The CDR3 sequence: CASSPSGVPYEQYF. Written as DNA, the CDR3 is TGTGCCAGCTCACCAAGCGGGGTACCCTACGAGCAGTACTTC.

V is TRBV7-9 and J is TRBJ1-2; weak D call: TRBD1 (6 bases). CDR1 is SEHNR, CDR2 FQNEAQ, per germline (reference sequence). This CDR3 spans 14 amino acids. Deletions cut 3 bases from V and 6 bases from J, with 14 bases between. The CDR3 nucleotides are TGTGCCAGCAGCTTGGTCAGGGGAGGCAATGGCTACACCTTC. As protein: CASSLVRGGNGYTF.

This clonotype has more than one count but fewer than ten. The genes are TRBV9 and TRBJ2-1, with D unresolved. V was cut by 0 bases and J by 4 bases, with 5 bases left in between. The length of the CDR3 is 13 residues. CDR1 is SGDLS and CDR2 is YYNGEE in the germline V gene. The DNA for the CDR3 is TGTGCCAGCAGCGTAGGAGTTTACAATGAGCAGTTCTTC. The encoded protein is CASSVGVYNEQFF.

This clonotype was seen many times. The chain combines TRBV7-9 with TRBJ2-3; D is possibly TRBD1 (5 bases). This CDR3 comprises 15 residues. V was pared by 1 base and J by 2 bases, with 10 bases between. Germline CDR1 and CDR2: SEHNR and FQNEAQ (reference sequence). The DNA of the CDR3 is TGTGCCAGCAGCTTAGAGGGGCAGGCCACAGATACGCAGTATTTT. Translated, it gives CASSLEGQATDTQYF. Using reference TRBV7-9 and TRBJ2-3 for the parts outside the CDR3, the full variable domain is DTGVSQNPRHKITKRGQNVTFRCDPISEHNRLYWYRQTLGQGPEFLTYFQNEAQLEKSRLLSDRFSAERPKGSFSTLEIQRTEQGDSAMYLCASSLEGQATDTQYFGPGTRLTVL.

This clonotype was picked up many times. The chain carries TRBV5-1 and TRBJ1-2; weak D call: TRBD1 (5 bases). The CDR3 loop spans 14 amino acids. V was cut by 4 bases and J by 5 bases, with 15 bases left in between. Germline V lookup: CDR1 SGHRS, CDR2 YFSETQ. CDR3 residues: CASSALRDGYGYTF. As DNA, the CDR3 is TGCGCCAGCAGCGCCCTCAGGGATGGGTATGGCTACACCTTC.

This chain uses TRBV4-3 with TRBJ1-4; no clear D gene. Germline CDR1 LGHNA, CDR2 YSLEER. The ends were cut back, 0 bases at V and 10 bases at J, with 6 bases in the middle. The CDR3 has 12 amino acids. The CDR3 sequence: CASSQDRGKLFF. The DNA of the CDR3 is TGCGCCAGCAGCCAAGATCGGGGAAAACTGTTTTTT.

This clonotype was detected ten times or more. This chain links TRBV7-2 with TRBJ2-3; the D is unclear. Trimming took off 3 bases at V and 5 bases at J, with 6 bases between the two ends. The CDR3 runs 12 residues. CDR1 is SGHTA and CDR2 is FQGNSA in the germline V gene. The CDR3 nucleotides are TGTGCCAGCAGCTTCTATGGAGATACGCAGTATTTT. It encodes CASSFYGDTQYF.

The chain employs TRBV4-1 and TRBJ2-1, with 14 bases aligning to TRBD2. The CDR3 contains 17 residues. V dropped 0 bases and J dropped 7; count of bases not matched to a gene: 5. From germline, CDR1 is MGHRA and CDR2 YSYEKL. CDR3 coding DNA: TGCGCCAGCAGCCAAGATCCAGGACTAGCGGGGGGAAATGAGCAGTTCTTC. Translated: CASSQDPGLAGGNEQFF.

V and J are TRBV18 and TRBJ2-7; 10 bases line up with TRBD2. The V segment lost 6 bases and the J segment 5 bases; nucleotides outside the gene matches: 7. CDR1 KGHSH and CDR2 LQKENI come from the germline V gene. This CDR3 has 14 residues. As DNA, the CDR3 is TGTGCCAGCTCCCCGGGACTAGCGAGAAACGAGCAGTACTTC. Translation gives CASSPGLARNEQYF. Full variable domain (rest looked up from reference TRBV18 and TRBJ2-7): NAGVMQNPRHLVRRRGQEARLRCSPMKGHSHVYWYRQLPEEGLKFMVYLQKENIIDESGMPKERFSAEFPKEGPSILRIQQVVRGDSAAYFCASSPGLARNEQYFGPGTRLTVT.

CDR3 sequence reads: CASSLRGGGDVREQYF. The CDR3 nucleotides are TGCGCCAGCAGCTTGAGAGGCGGGGGGGATGTCAGGGAGCAGTACTTC. V and J are TRBV5-1 and TRBJ2-7; TRBD2 aligns across 9 bases. Trimming cost V 1 base and J 7 bases; bases outside gene matches: 12. CDR3 size: 16 residues. Germline values: CDR1 SGHRS, CDR2 YFSETQ. The full variable domain, completed using reference TRBV5-1 and TRBJ2-7, is KAGVTQTPRYLIKTRGQQVTLSCSPISGHRSVSWYQQTPGQGLQFLFEYFSETQRNKGNFPGRFSGRQFSNSRSEMNVSTLELGDSALYLCASSLRGGGDVREQYFGPGTRLTVT.

V is TRBV5-1 and J is TRBJ2-1; 14 nucleotides agree with TRBD2. CDR3 length: 15 amino acids. The germline CDR1 and CDR2 sequences are SGHRS and YFSETQ. The ends lost 0 bases at V and 9 bases at J; junction bases unmatched: 2. CDR3 in amino acids: CASSLGLAGGREQFF. CDR3 nucleotides: TGCGCCAGCAGCTTGGGACTAGCGGGGGGGCGTGAGCAGTTCTTC.

The chain combines TRBV9 with TRBJ2-1, with 10 nucleotides matching TRBD1. This CDR3 comprises 16 residues. With 0 bases clipped from V and 8 bases from J, the junction kept 8 bases outside the gene matches. Looked up from germline, CDR1 is SGDLS and CDR2 is YYNGEE. The DNA of the CDR3 is TGTGCCAGCAGCGTAGGTCCGGGACAGGGGTGGGATGAGCAGTTCTTC. Residues: CASSVGPGQGWDEQFF.

V and J are TRBV5-1 and TRBJ2-3; 7 bases align to TRBD1. The CDR3 is made up of 18 amino acids. After removal of 4 bases from V and 4 bases from J, the junction contained 18 bases not matched to a gene. The germline V gene encodes CDR1 SGHRS and CDR2 YFSETQ. The CDR3 region has the DNA TGCGCCAGCAGCCCTGGCGGACAGGCCCAACTAGTGGCAGATACGCAGTATTTT. Residues: CASSPGGQAQLVADTQYF.

This clonotype has only a few counts. The chain joins TRBV7-2 to TRBJ2-5; D perhaps matches TRBD1 (6 bases). The CDR3 is made up of 12 amino acids. Germline V gives CDR1 SGHTA, CDR2 FQGNSA. Trimming removed 6 bases at V and 3 bases at J, with 8 bases between. The CDR3 protein is CASRRTEETQYF. The DNA for the CDR3 is TGTGCCAGCAGGCGGACAGAAGAGACCCAGTACTTC.

The gene calls are TRBV20-1 and TRBJ1-1, with D unresolved. The CDR3 spans 11 residues. CDR1 DFQATT and CDR2 SNEGSKA come from the germline V gene (reference sequence). With 2 bases removed from V and 7 bases from J, the gap between germline ends came to 8 bases. The CDR3 nucleotides read TGCAGTGCTAGACGGGGTTTTGAAGCTTTCTTT. Translation: CSARRGFEAFF.

This clonotype came up a few times. The V call is TRBV18, the J call TRBJ2-1; D is possibly TRBD1 (6 bases). The V end lost 6 bases, the J end lost 5 bases, and 20 bases lay between the germline ends. Germline CDR1 reads KGHSH; CDR2 reads LQKENI. This CDR3 is 16 amino acids long. CDR3: CASSRFEQGLHNEQFF. The DNA of the CDR3 is TGTGCCAGCTCCCGCTTTGAACAGGGTCTGCACAATGAGCAGTTCTTC. The full variable domain, in which reference TRBV18 and TRBJ2-1 provide the parts outside the CDR3, is NAGVMQNPRHLVRRRGQEARLRCSPMKGHSHVYWYRQLPEEGLKFMVYLQKENIIDESGMPKERFSAEFPKEGPSILRIQQVVRGDSAAYFCASSRFEQGLHNEQFFGPGTRLTVL.